This T cell receptor (beta chain) was identified during a study of cytomegalovirus exposure and HLA in healthy donors. In the study overall: In a later analysis, the 120 or so validation repertoires were reported to have used the same platform as the approximately 700 first-cohort repertoires. Findings and limits, study-wide: Altogether, 164 TCR beta chains were recorded as cytomegalovirus-associated.

The donors belonged to the roughly 120-subject validation cohort, separate from the approximately 670-subject first cohort. This clone was found once. Its antigen is still unknown. TCRdb's table, derived via immunoSEQ multiplex PCR, lists solely in-frame clones and lacks some. In the table there are about 43,000 clones, roughly 92% of which are singletons. The receptor was isolated from a man aged 18 to 30 in good health and CMV-seronegative. The sample was PBMCs.

The CDR3 DNA follows: TGTGCCAGCAGCCGGCAGCTTCCGGGAGTAGGGGAGACCCAGTACTTC. It is translated as CASSRQLPGVGETQYF. This chain connects TRBV7-9 to TRBJ2-5; D might be TRBD2 (6 bases). Per the germline V gene, CDR1 is SEHNR and CDR2 is FQNEAQ (reference sequence). V was cut by 5 bases and J by 5 bases, with 21 bases left in between. There are 16 residues in the CDR3.